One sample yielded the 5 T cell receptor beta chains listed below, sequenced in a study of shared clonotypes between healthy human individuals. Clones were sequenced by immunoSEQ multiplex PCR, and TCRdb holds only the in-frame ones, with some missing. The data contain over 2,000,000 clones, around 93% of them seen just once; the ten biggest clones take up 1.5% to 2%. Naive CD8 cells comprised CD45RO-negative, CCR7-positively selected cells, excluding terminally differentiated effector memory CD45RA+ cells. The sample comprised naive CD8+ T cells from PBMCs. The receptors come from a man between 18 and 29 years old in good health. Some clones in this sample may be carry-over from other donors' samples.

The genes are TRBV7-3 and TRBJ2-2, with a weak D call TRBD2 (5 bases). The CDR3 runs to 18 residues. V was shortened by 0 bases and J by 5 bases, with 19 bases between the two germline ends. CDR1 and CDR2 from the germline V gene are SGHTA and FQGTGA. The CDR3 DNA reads TGTGCCAGCAGCTTAACCCCGGGCTTAGGTTGGGAGACCGGGGAGCTGTTTTTT. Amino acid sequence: CASSLTPGLGWETGELFF.

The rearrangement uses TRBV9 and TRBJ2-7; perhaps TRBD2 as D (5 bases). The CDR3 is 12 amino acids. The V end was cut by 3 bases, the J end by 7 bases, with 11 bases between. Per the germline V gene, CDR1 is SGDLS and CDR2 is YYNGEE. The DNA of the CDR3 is TGTGCCAGCAGCGCGAGGGCTGGGGAGCAGTACTTC. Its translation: CASSARAGEQYF.

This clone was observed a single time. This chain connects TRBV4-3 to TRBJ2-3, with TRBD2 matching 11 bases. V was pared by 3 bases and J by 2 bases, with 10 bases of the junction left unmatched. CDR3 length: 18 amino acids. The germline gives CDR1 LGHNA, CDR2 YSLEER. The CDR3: CASSQILSGRVPTDTQYF. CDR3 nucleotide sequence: TGCGCCAGCAGCCAGATACTTAGCGGGAGGGTTCCCACAGATACGCAGTATTTT.

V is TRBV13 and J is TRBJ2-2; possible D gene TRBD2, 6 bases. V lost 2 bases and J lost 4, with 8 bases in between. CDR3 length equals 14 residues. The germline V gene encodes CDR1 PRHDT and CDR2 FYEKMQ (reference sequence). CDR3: CASSLWGGTGELFF. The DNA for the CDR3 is TGTGCCAGCAGCTTATGGGGAGGCACCGGGGAGCTGTTTTTT.

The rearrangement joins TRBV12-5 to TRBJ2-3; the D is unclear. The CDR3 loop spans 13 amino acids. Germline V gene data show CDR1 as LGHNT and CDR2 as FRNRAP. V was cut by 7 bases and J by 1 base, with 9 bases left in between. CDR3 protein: CASAPSGTDTQYF. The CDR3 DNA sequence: TGTGCTAGTGCCCCAAGCGGCACAGATACGCAGTATTTT. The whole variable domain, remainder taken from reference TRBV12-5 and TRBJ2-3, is DARVTQTPRHKVTEMGQEVTMRCQPILGHNTVFWYRQTMMQGLELLAYFRNRAPLDDSGMPKDRFSAEMPDATLATLKIQPSEPRDSAVYFCASAPSGTDTQYFGPGTRLTVL.